The sequence of this T cell receptor beta chain was determined in a study of cytomegalovirus exposure and HLA in healthy donors. The assay was immunoSEQ multiplex PCR, and TCRdb's table has in-frame clones only and misses some. This sample has approximately 160,000 clones; about 90% occur once, and the top ten carry roughly 5.7%. The TCR originated in a woman in her 30s in good health and CMV-seronegative. Sequencing was carried out using PBMCs.

CDR3 DNA sequence: TGTGCCAGCAGCGTAGACGCGGGGGGCAATCAGCCCCAGCATTTT. Its protein is CASSVDAGGNQPQHF. This chain connects TRBV9 to TRBJ1-5; perhaps TRBD1 as D (5 bases). Trimming left V 0 bases short and J 2 bases short, with 9 bases between. Germline loops: CDR1 SGDLS, CDR2 YYNGEE. The CDR3 length is 15 residues.